This T cell receptor beta chain is from a study of shared clonotypes between healthy human individuals. Produced via immunoSEQ multiplex PCR; TCRdb's table is partial and in-frame only. The sample has roughly 500,000 clones; about 96% are singletons. From CD4+ cells came CD45RA+ naive and CD45RA-negative memory subsets. Trimming took 1 base from V and 5 from J; bases not matched to a gene: 6. The germline gives CDR1 LNHDA, CDR2 SQIVND (reference sequence). The CDR3 length is 15 residues. General observations from the study: The study found lower generation probabilities in non-shared clonotypes than in those shared by all four donors. Donors were few, which limited the genetic and exposure-history diversity represented.

Notes on this clone: Its antigen is currently unknown.

The rearrangement uses TRBV19 and TRBJ1-1, with 8 bases that match TRBD1. Sequencing was done on a sample of naive CD4+ T cells sorted from blood. Stated subset: CD45RA+ positively selected. The receptor comes from a woman aged 25-40 years in good health. Written as DNA, the CDR3 is TGTGCCAGTAGTATAGGGGGCAGGGGGCCAACTGAAGCTTTCTTT. Translation gives CASSIGGRGPTEAFF.